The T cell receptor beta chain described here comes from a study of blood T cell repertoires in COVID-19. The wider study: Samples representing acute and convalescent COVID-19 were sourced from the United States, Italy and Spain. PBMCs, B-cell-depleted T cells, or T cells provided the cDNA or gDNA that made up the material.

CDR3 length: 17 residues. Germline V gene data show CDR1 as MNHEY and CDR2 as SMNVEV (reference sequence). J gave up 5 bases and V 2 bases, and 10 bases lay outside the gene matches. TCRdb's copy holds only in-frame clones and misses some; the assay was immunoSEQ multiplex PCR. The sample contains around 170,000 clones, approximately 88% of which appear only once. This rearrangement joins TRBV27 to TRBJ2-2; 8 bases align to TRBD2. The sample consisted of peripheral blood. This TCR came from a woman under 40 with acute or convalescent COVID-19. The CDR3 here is CASSLDAGTRVTGELFF. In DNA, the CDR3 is TGTGCCAGCAGTTTAGACGCCGGGACTAGAGTTACCGGGGAGCTGTTTTTT.